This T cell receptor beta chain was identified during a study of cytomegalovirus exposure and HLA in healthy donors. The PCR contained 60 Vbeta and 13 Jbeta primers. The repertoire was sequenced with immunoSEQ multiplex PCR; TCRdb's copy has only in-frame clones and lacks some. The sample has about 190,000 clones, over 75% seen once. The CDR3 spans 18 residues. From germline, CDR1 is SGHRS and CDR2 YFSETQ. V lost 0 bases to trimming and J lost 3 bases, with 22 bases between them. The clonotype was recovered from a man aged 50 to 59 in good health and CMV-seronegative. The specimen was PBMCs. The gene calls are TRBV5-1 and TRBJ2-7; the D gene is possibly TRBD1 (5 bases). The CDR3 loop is CASSLELQDRNSRYEQYF. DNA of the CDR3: TGCGCCAGCAGCTTGGAGCTACAGGATCGAAACTCACGCTACGAGCAGTACTTC. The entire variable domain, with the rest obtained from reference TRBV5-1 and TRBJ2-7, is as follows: KAGVTQTPRYLIKTRGQQVTLSCSPISGHRSVSWYQQTPGQGLQFLFEYFSETQRNKGNFPGRFSGRQFSNSRSEMNVSTLELGDSALYLCASSLELQDRNSRYEQYFGPGTRLTVT.